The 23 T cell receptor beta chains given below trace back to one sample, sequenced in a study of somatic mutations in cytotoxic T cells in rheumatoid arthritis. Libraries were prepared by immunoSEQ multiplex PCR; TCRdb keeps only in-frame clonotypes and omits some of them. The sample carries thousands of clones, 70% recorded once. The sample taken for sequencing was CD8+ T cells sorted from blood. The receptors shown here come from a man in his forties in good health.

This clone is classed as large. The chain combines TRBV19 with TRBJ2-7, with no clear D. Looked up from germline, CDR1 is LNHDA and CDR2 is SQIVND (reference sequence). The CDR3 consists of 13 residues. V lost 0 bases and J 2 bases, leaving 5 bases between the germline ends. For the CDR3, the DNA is TGTGCCAGTAGTATAGATCTCCCCTACGAGCAGTACTTC. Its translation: CASSIDLPYEQYF. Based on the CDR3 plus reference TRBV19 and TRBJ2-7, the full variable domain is DGGITQSPKYLFRKEGQNVTLSCEQNLNHDAMYWYRQDPGQGLRLIYYSQIVNDFQKGDIAEGYSVSREKKESFPLTVTSAQKNPTAFYLCASSIDLPYEQYFGPGTRLTVT.

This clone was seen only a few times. The CDR3 nucleotides are TGTGCCAGCAGCTTAATCCCGAGGGGCTATGGCTACACCTTC. Amino acid sequence: CASSLIPRGYGYTF. This chain links TRBV11-2 with TRBJ1-2; D possibly corresponds to TRBD1 (5 bases). This CDR3 is 14 amino acids long. Germline V gives CDR1 SGHAT, CDR2 FQNNGV. The V gene lost 2 bases and the J gene lost 4 bases, with 11 bases spanning the gap.

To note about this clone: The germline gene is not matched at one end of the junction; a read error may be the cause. CDR3 coding DNA: TGTGCCAGCAGCCAAGCAGCGGGAGCACGCACAGATACGAAGTATTTT. Protein sequence: CASSQAAGARTDTKYF. The chain is built from TRBV4-2 and TRBJ2-3, with TRBD2 identical over 8 bases. Looked up from germline, CDR1 is LGHNA and CDR2 is YNFKEQ. The length of the CDR3 is 16 residues.

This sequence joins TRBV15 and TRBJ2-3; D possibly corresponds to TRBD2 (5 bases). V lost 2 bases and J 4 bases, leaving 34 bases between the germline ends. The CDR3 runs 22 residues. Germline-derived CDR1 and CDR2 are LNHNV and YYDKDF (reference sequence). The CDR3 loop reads CATSRIGRVGSYGAEMADTQYF. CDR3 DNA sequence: TGTGCCACCAGCAGAATAGGACGTGTGGGCAGTTATGGAGCGGAGATGGCAGATACGCAGTATTTT.

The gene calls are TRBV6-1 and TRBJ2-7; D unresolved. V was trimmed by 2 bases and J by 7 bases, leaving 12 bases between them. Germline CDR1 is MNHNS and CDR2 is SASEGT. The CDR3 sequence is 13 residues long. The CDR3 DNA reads TGTGCCAGCAGTGAACAGGCCCTAAGGGAGCAGTACGTC. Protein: CASSEQALREQYV.

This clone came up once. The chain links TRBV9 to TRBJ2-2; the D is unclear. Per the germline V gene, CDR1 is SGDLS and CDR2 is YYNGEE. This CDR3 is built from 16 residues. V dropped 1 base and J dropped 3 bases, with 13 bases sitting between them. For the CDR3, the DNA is TGTGCCAGCAGCGTAAGTGGTGGGATTTACACCGGGGAGCTGTTTTTT. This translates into CASSVSGGIYTGELFF. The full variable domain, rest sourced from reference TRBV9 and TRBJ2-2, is DSGVTQTPKHLITATGQRVTLRCSPRSGDLSVYWYQQSLDQGLQFLIQYYNGEERAKGNILERFSAQQFPDLHSELNLSSLELGDSALYFCASSVSGGIYTGELFFGEGSRLTVL.

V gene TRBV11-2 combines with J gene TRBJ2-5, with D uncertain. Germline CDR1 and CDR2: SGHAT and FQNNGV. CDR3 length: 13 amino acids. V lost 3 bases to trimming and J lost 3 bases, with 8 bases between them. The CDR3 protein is CASSFFWEETQYF. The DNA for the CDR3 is TGTGCCAGCAGCTTCTTTTGGGAAGAGACCCAGTACTTC.

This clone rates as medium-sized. The CDR3 reads CATLSLTGTGGHGNYEQYV. CDR3 nucleotides: TGTGCCACCTTATCCCTAACCGGGACAGGGGGCCACGGGAACTACGAGCAGTACGTC. The chain couples TRBV28 to TRBJ2-7; 12 positions match TRBD1. The CDR3 totals 19 residues. Germline V gene lookup returns CDR1 MDHEN and CDR2 SYDVKM. J gave up 3 bases and V 10 bases, and 22 bases lay outside the gene matches.

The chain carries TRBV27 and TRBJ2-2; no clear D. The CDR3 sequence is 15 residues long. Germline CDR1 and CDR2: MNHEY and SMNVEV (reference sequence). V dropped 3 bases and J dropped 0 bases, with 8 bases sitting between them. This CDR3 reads CASSLKIPNTGELFF. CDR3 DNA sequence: TGTGCCAGCAGTTTGAAAATTCCGAACACCGGGGAGCTGTTTTTT.

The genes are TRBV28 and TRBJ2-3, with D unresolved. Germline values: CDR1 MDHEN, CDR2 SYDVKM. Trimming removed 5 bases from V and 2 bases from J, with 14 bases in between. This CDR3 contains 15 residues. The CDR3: CASSPEQAYTDTQYF. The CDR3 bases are TGTGCCAGCAGTCCCGAGCAGGCGTACACAGATACGCAGTATTTT.

In nucleotides, the CDR3 is TGCGCCAGCAGCTTGGCCTCAGGGGGCACTGAAGCTTTCTTT. Protein product: CASSLASGGTEAFF. The rearrangement uses TRBV5-1 and TRBJ1-1; TRBD1 agrees at 7 bases. CDR1 and CDR2 (germline): SGHRS, YFSETQ. CDR3 size: 14 residues. V shed 0 bases, J shed 4 bases, and the junction held 3 bases outside the gene matches.

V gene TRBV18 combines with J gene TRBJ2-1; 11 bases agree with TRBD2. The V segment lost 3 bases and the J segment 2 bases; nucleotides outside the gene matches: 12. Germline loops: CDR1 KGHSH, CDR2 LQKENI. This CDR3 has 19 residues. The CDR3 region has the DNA TGTGCCAGCTCACCGAATCCGGGACTAGCGGAATTTACCTACAATGAGCAGTTCTTC. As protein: CASSPNPGLAEFTYNEQFF.

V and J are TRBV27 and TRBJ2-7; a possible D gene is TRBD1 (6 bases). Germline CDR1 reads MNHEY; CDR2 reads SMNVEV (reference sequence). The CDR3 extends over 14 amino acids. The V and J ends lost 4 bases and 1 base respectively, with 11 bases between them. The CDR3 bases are TGTGCCAGCAGTTATCAGGGGCCTTCCTACGAGCAGTACTTC. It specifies CASSYQGPSYEQYF.

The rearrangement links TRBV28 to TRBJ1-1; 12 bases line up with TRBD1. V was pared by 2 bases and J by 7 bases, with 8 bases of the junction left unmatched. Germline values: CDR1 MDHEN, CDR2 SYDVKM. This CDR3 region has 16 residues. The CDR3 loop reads CASSLPRGQGADEAFF. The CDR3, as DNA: TGTGCCAGCAGTTTACCCCGGGGACAGGGGGCGGATGAAGCTTTCTTT.

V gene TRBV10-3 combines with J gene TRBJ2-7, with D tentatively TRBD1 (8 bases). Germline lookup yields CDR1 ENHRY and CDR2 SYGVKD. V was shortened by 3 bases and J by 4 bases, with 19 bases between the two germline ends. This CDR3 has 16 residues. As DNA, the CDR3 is TGTGCCATCAGTGATCAACAGGGGGGGAGGCGTTACGAGCAGTACTTC. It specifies CAISDQQGGRRYEQYF.

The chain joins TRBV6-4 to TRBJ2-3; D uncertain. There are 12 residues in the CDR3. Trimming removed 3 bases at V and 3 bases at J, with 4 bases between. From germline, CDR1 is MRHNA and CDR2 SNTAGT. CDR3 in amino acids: CASSDVTDTQYF. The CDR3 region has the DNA TGTGCCAGCAGTGATGTTACAGATACGCAGTATTTT.

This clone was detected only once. The CDR3 loop is CSVGTGTGTTGELFF. The CDR3 DNA follows: TGCAGCGTTGGAACCGGGACAGGGACCACCGGGGAGCTGTTTTTT. The rearrangement links TRBV29-1 to TRBJ2-2; 9 bases are shared with TRBD1. Germline V lookup: CDR1 SQVTM, CDR2 ANQGSEA. V lost 4 bases to trimming and J lost 4 bases; unmatched junction nucleotides: 7. There are 15 residues in the CDR3.

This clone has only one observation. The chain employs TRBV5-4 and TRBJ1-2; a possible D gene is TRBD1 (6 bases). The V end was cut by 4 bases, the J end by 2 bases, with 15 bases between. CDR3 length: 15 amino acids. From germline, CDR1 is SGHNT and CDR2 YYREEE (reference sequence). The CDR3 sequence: CASSTRGSGNYGYTF. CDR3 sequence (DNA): TGTGCCAGCAGCACTAGGGGGAGTGGAAACTATGGCTACACCTTC.

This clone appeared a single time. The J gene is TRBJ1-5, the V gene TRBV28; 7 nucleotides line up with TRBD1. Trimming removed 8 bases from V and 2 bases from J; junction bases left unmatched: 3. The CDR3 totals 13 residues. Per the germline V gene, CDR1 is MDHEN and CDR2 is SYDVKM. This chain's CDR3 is CASRDSGNQPQHF. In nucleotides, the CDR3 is TGTGCCAGCCGGGACAGCGGCAATCAGCCCCAGCATTTT. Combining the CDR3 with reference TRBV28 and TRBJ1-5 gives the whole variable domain DVKVTQSSRYLVKRTGEKVFLECVQDMDHENMFWYRQDPGLGLRLIYFSYDVKMKEKGDIPEGYSVSREKKERFSLILESASTNQTSMYLCASRDSGNQPQHFGDGTRLSIL.

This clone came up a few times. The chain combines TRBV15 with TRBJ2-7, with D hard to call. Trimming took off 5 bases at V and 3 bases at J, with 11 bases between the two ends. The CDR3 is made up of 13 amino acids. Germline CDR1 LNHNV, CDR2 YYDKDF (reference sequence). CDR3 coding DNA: TGTGCCACCAGCCAAGGGCGCCTCTACGAGCAGTACGTC. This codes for CATSQGRLYEQYV.

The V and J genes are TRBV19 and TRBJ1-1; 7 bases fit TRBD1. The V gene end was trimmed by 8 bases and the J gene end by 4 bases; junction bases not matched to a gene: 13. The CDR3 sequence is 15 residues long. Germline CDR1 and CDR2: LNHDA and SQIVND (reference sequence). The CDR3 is CASLTTQGGGTEAFF. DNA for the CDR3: TGTGCCAGTTTAACCACGCAGGGGGGTGGCACTGAAGCTTTCTTT.

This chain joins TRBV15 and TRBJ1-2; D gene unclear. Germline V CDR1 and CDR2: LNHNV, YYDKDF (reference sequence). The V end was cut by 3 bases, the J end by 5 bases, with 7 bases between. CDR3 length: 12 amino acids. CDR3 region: CATSRDGYGYTF. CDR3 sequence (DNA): TGTGCCACCAGCAGGGACGGATATGGCTACACCTTC.

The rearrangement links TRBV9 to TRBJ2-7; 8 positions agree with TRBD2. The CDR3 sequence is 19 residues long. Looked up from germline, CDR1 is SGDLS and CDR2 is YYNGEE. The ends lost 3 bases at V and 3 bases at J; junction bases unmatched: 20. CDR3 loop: CASSDREGGEAGVFYEQYF. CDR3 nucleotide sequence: TGTGCCAGCAGCGACCGAGAGGGGGGAGAAGCGGGAGTCTTCTACGAGCAGTACTTC.